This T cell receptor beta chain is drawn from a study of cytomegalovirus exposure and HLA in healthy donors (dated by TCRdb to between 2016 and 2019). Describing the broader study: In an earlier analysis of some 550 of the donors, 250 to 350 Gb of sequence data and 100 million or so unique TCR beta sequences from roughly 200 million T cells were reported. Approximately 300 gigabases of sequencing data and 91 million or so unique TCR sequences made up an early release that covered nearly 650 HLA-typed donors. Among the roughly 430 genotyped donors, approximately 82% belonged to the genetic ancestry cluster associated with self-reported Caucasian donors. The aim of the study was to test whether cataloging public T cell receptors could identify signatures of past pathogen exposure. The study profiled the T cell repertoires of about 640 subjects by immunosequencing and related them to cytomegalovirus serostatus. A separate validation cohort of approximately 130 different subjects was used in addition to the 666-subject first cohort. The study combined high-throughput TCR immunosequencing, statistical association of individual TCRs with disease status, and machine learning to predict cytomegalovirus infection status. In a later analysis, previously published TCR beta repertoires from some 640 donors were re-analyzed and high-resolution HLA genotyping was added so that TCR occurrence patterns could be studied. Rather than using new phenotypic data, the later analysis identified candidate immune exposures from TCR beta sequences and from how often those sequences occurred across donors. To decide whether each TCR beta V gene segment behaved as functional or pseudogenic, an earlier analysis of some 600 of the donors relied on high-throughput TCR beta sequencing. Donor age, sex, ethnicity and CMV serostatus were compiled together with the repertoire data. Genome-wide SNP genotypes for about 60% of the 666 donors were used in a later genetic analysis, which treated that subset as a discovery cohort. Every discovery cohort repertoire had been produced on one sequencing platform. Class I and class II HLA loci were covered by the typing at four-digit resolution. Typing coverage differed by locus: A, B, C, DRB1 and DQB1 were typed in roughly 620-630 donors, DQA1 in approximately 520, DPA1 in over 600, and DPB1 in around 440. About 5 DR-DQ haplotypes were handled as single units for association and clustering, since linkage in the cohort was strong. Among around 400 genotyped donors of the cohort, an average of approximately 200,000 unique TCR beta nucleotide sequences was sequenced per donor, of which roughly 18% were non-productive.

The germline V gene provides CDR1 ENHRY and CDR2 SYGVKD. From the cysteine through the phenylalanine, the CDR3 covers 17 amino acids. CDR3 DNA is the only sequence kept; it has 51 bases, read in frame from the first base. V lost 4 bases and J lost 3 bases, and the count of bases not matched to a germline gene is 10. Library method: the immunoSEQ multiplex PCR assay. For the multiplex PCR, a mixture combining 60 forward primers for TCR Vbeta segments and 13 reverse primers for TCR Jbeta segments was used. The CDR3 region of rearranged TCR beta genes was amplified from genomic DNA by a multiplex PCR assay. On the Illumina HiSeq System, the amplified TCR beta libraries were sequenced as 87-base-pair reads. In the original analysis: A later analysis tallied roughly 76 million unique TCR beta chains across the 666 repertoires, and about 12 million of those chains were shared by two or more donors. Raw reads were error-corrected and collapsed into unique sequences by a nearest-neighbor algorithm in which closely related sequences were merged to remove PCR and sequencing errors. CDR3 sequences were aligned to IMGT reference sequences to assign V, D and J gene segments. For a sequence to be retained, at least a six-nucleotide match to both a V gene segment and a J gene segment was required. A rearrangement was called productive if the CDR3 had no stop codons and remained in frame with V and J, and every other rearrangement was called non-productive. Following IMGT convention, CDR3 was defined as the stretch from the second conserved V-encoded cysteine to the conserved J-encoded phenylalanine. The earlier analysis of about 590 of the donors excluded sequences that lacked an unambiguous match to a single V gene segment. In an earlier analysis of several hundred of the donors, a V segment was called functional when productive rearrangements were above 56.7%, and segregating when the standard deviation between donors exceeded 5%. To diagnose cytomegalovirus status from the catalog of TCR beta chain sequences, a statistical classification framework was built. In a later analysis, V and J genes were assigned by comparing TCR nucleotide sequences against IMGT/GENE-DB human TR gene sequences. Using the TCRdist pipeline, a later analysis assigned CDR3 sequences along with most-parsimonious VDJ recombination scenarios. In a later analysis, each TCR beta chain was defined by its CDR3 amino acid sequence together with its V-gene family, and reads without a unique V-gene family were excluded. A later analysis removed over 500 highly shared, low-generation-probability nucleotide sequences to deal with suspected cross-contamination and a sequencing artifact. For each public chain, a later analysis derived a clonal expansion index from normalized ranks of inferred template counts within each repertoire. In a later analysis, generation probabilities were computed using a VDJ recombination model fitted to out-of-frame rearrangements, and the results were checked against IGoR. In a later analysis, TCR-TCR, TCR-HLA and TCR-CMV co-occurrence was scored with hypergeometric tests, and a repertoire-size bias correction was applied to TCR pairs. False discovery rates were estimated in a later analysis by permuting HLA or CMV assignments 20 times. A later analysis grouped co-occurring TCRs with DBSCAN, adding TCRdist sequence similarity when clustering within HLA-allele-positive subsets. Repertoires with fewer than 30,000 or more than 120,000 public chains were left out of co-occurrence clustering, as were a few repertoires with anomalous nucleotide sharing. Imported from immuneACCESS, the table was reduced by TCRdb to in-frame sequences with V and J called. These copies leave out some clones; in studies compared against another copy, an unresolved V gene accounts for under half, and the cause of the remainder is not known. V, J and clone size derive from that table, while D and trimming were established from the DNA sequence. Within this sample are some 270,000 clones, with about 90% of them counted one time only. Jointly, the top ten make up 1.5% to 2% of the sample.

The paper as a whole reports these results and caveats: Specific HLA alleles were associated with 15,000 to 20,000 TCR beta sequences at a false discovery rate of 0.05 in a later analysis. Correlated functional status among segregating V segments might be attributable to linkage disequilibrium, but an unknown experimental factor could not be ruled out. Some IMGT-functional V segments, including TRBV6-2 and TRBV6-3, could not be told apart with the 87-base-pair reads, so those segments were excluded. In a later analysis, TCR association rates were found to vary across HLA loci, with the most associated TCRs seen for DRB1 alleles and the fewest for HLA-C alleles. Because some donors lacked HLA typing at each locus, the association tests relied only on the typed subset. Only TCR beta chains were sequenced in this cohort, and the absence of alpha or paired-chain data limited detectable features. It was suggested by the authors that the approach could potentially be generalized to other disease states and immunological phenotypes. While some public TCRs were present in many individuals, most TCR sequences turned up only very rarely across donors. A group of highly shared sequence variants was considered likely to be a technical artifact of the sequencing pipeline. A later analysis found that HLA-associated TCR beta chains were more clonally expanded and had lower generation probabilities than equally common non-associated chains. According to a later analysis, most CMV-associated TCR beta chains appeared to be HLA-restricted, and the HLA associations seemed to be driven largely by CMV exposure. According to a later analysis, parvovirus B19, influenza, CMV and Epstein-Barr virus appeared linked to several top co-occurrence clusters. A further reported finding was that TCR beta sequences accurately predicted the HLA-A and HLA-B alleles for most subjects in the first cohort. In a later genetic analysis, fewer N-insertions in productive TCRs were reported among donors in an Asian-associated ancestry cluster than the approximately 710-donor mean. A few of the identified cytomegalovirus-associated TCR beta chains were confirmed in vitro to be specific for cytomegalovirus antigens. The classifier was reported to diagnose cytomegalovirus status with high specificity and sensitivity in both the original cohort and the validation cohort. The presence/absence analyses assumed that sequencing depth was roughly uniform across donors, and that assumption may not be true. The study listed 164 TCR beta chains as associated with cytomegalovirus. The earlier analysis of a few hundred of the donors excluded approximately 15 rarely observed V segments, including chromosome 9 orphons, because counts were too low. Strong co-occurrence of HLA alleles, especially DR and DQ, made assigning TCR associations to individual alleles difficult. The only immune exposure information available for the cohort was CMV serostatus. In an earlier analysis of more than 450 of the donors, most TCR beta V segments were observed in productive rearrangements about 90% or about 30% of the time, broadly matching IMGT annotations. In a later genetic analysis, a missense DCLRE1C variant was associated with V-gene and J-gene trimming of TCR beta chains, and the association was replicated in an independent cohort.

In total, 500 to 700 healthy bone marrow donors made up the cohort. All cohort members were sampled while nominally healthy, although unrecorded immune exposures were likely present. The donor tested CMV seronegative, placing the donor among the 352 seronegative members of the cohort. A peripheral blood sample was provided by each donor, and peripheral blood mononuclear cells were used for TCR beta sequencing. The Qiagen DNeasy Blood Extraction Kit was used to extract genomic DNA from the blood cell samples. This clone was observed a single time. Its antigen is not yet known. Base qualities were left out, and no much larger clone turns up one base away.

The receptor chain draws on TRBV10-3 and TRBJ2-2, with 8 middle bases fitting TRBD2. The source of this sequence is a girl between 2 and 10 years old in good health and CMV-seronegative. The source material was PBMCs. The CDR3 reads CAISAQRESFDTGELFF. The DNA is TGTGCCATCAGTGCCCAGCGGGAGTCGTTTGACACCGGGGAGCTGTTTTTT.